This is a list of T cell receptor beta chains from one sample in a study of vaccination effects on CD4 cells after COVID-19. TCRdb's table, derived via immunoSEQ multiplex PCR, lists solely in-frame clones and lacks some. This sample has 20,000 to 25,000 clones; around 70% occur once, and the top ten carry about 8%. Their antigen targets remain unknown. The sample in question was CD4+ T cells from PBMCs cultured with SARS-CoV-2 spike peptides, obtained after COVID-19 vaccination. The receptor set was obtained from a human donor who received a COVID-19 vaccine. Both conserved end residues are part of each CDR3. The order of the fields is CDR3 length, V gene, J gene, D gene, clone size, CDR3 DNA, CDR3 protein. D genes are given only for firm matches. A clone size is listed for some rows: how often the clone was seen (once, few, many), or a class if it is expanded.

CDR3 length: 16; V gene: TRBV5-5; J gene: TRBJ2-1; D gene: TRBD1; clone size: NA; CDR3 DNA: TGTGCCAGCAGCCGGACAGGGGCTTCAGGGGCCTATTGGCAGTTCTTC; CDR3 protein: CASSRTGASGAYWQFF
CDR3 length: 12; V gene: TRBV10-3; J gene: TRBJ2-1; D gene: NA; clone size: few; CDR3 DNA: TGTGCCATCTCTGGTGGGTCGGTTGAGCAGTTCTTC; CDR3 protein: CAISGGSVEQFF
CDR3 length: 15; V gene: TRBV5-8; J gene: TRBJ1-3; D gene: NA; clone size: NA; CDR3 DNA: TGTGCCAGCAGCTTGGACCAGATCTCTGGAAACACCATATATTTT; CDR3 protein: CASSLDQISGNTIYF
CDR3 length: 15; V gene: TRBV7-6; J gene: TRBJ1-3; D gene: NA; clone size: few; CDR3 DNA: TGTGCCAGCAGCTTAAATATGGCTGGTGCAAACACCATATATTTT; CDR3 protein: CASSLNMAGANTIYF
CDR3 length: 16; V gene: TRBV5-4; J gene: TRBJ2-3; D gene: TRBD2; clone size: NA; CDR3 DNA: TGTGCCAGCAGCGCGGGACTAGCGGGACCCTTCGATACGCAGTATTTT; CDR3 protein: CASSAGLAGPFDTQYF
CDR3 length: 12; V gene: TRBV12-3/TRBV12-4; J gene: TRBJ1-6; D gene: NA; clone size: NA; CDR3 DNA: TGTGCCAGCACTATATTGGATTCACCCCTCCACTTT; CDR3 protein: CASTILDSPLHF
CDR3 length: 14; V gene: TRBV7-9; J gene: TRBJ1-5; D gene: NA; clone size: NA; CDR3 DNA: TGTGCCAGCACCCGGGGTGAGGGGAATCAGCCCCAGCATTTT; CDR3 protein: CASTRGEGNQPQHF
CDR3 length: 16; V gene: TRBV3-1/TRBV3-2; J gene: TRBJ2-1; D gene: TRBD2; clone size: NA; CDR3 DNA: TGTGCCAGCAGCCATACGGGACTAGCCCTTTACAATGAGCAGTTCTTC; CDR3 protein: CASSHTGLALYNEQFF
CDR3 length: 16; V gene: TRBV4-1; J gene: TRBJ1-6; D gene: NA; clone size: NA; CDR3 DNA: TGCGCCAGCAGGACTATCATCTCCTACGGGGCTCCACCCCTCCACTTT; CDR3 protein: CASRTIISYGAPPLHF
CDR3 length: 14; V gene: TRBV11-1; J gene: TRBJ1-2; D gene: NA; clone size: NA; CDR3 DNA: TGTGCCAGCAGCTTAGTAGGTGAAGGCTATGGCTACACCTTC; CDR3 protein: CASSLVGEGYGYTF
CDR3 length: 12; V gene: TRBV29-1; J gene: TRBJ2-7; D gene: NA; clone size: NA; CDR3 DNA: TGCAGCGTACGGGGGGCTACCTACGAGCAGTACTTC; CDR3 protein: CSVRGATYEQYF
CDR3 length: 15; V gene: TRBV19; J gene: TRBJ2-2; D gene: NA; clone size: NA; CDR3 DNA: TGTGCCAGTAGTATTAGGACGGAACTCACCGGGGAGCTGTTTTTT; CDR3 protein: CASSIRTELTGELFF
CDR3 length: 14; V gene: TRBV10-2; J gene: TRBJ1-5; D gene: NA; clone size: NA; CDR3 DNA: TGCGCCAGCAGTGAATCGGTAGTCAATCAGCCCCAGCATTTT; CDR3 protein: CASSESVVNQPQHF
CDR3 length: 17; V gene: TRBV11-2; J gene: TRBJ1-1; D gene: TRBD1; clone size: NA; CDR3 DNA: TGTGCCAGCAGCAGGGGACAGAGCACCCATCTCTTGACTGAAGCTTTCTTT; CDR3 protein: CASSRGQSTHLLTEAFF
CDR3 length: 16; V gene: TRBV9; J gene: TRBJ1-2; D gene: TRBD1; clone size: NA; CDR3 DNA: TGTGCCAGCAGCCCCCGTACAGGGGGCAGCGTCTATGGCTACACCTTC; CDR3 protein: CASSPRTGGSVYGYTF
CDR3 length: 15; V gene: TRBV7-2; J gene: TRBJ2-7; D gene: TRBD1; clone size: NA; CDR3 DNA: TGTGCCAGCAGCTTAAGGGGGACAGGGATTTACGAGCAGTACTTC; CDR3 protein: CASSLRGTGIYEQYF
CDR3 length: 18; V gene: TRBV7-8; J gene: TRBJ1-5; D gene: TRBD1; clone size: NA; CDR3 DNA: TGTGCCAGCAGCTTAGGGGGGGGGACAGGGATTATGAGTCAGCCCCAGCATTTT; CDR3 protein: CASSLGGGTGIMSQPQHF
CDR3 length: 12; V gene: TRBV3-1/TRBV3-2; J gene: TRBJ2-7; D gene: NA; clone size: NA; CDR3 DNA: TGTGCCAGCAGCCAAGTGGTCCACGAGCAGTACTTC; CDR3 protein: CASSQVVHEQYF
CDR3 length: 13; V gene: TRBV29-1; J gene: TRBJ1-6; D gene: NA; clone size: NA; CDR3 DNA: TGCAGCGTTGCTGCGGGGGCAGGTTCACCCCTCCACTTT; CDR3 protein: CSVAAGAGSPLHF
CDR3 length: 13; V gene: TRBV30; J gene: TRBJ1-3; D gene: NA; clone size: NA; CDR3 DNA: TGTGCCTGGAATGCCAAATCCAGGGACACCATATATTTT; CDR3 protein: CAWNAKSRDTIYF
CDR3 length: 16; V gene: TRBV7-6; J gene: TRBJ2-1; D gene: TRBD2; clone size: NA; CDR3 DNA: TGTGCCAGCAGCTCAGGAGGAGCGGGAGGGCGGGATGAGCAGTTCTTC; CDR3 protein: CASSSGGAGGRDEQFF
CDR3 length: 15; V gene: TRBV6-5; J gene: TRBJ1-3; D gene: NA; clone size: once; CDR3 DNA: TGTGCCAGCAGTTTGAGGGAATGGGCCGGAAACACCATATATTTT; CDR3 protein: CASSLREWAGNTIYF
CDR3 length: 14; V gene: TRBV18; J gene: TRBJ2-7; D gene: NA; clone size: once; CDR3 DNA: TGTGCCAGCTCACCGTCGGGTGTCTCCTACGAGCAGTACTTC; CDR3 protein: CASSPSGVSYEQYF
CDR3 length: 16; V gene: TRBV4-1; J gene: TRBJ2-3; D gene: NA; clone size: NA; CDR3 DNA: TGCGCCAGCAGCCGAGTGGACATGTTAGTGTTTGATACGCAGTATTTT; CDR3 protein: CASSRVDMLVFDTQYF
CDR3 length: 11; V gene: TRBV20-1; J gene: TRBJ2-7; D gene: NA; clone size: few; CDR3 DNA: TGCAGTGCAGCCGACAGTTACGAGCAGTACTTC; CDR3 protein: CSAADSYEQYF
CDR3 length: 17; V gene: TRBV5-8; J gene: TRBJ1-3; D gene: NA; clone size: NA; CDR3 DNA: TGTGCCAGCAGCTTGTTCGGTGATCACTTCTCTGGAAACACCATATATTTT; CDR3 protein: CASSLFGDHFSGNTIYF
CDR3 length: 11; V gene: TRBV30; J gene: TRBJ1-3; D gene: NA; clone size: NA; CDR3 DNA: TGTGCCTGGAGCAGCGGAAACACCATATATTTT; CDR3 protein: CAWSSGNTIYF
CDR3 length: 17; V gene: TRBV5-1; J gene: TRBJ2-1; D gene: TRBD2; clone size: NA; CDR3 DNA: TGCGCCAGCAGCTCCGGGGGGACTAGCGGGGGTGACAATGAGCAGTTCTTC; CDR3 protein: CASSSGGTSGGDNEQFF
CDR3 length: 14; V gene: TRBV7-2; J gene: TRBJ2-7; D gene: NA; clone size: NA; CDR3 DNA: TGTGCCAGCAGCTTAGGAATGGGCGGCTACGAGCAGTACTTC; CDR3 protein: CASSLGMGGYEQYF
CDR3 length: 15; V gene: TRBV3-1/TRBV3-2; J gene: TRBJ2-7; D gene: NA; clone size: NA; CDR3 DNA: TGTGCCAGCAGCCAACTCGGGGGTGGATCCTACGAGCAGTACTTC; CDR3 protein: CASSQLGGGSYEQYF
CDR3 length: 16; V gene: TRBV19; J gene: TRBJ1-1; D gene: NA; clone size: few; CDR3 DNA: TGTGCCAGTACAAAAGGGGCATTTCCTCCGAACACTGAAGCTTTCTTT; CDR3 protein: CASTKGAFPPNTEAFF
CDR3 length: 13; V gene: TRBV10-3; J gene: TRBJ1-1; D gene: NA; clone size: NA; CDR3 DNA: TGTGCCATCAGGGCACCCGGGGACACTGAAGCTTTCTTT; CDR3 protein: CAIRAPGDTEAFF
CDR3 length: 15; V gene: TRBV6-1; J gene: TRBJ1-6; D gene: TRBD1; clone size: few; CDR3 DNA: TGTGCCAGCAGTGAGCTGGGACAGGGAAATTCACCCCTCCACTTT; CDR3 protein: CASSELGQGNSPLHF
CDR3 length: 20; V gene: TRBV5-1; J gene: TRBJ2-6; D gene: NA; clone size: NA; CDR3 DNA: TGCGCCAGCTCTAGGACAGAAGCCCGCCCAGCACACTCTGGGGCCAACGTCCTGACTTTC; CDR3 protein: CASSRTEARPAHSGANVLTF
CDR3 length: 16; V gene: TRBV6-4; J gene: TRBJ2-2; D gene: TRBD2; clone size: NA; CDR3 DNA: TGTGCCAGCAGTGACGGAGCTAGCGGGAACACCGGGGAGCTGTTTTTT; CDR3 protein: CASSDGASGNTGELFF
CDR3 length: 17; V gene: TRBV5-1; J gene: TRBJ2-2; D gene: TRBD2; clone size: NA; CDR3 DNA: TGCGCCAGCAGCCCCTCTGGCGCGGGAGGCGGGGCCGGGGAGCTGTTTTTT; CDR3 protein: CASSPSGAGGGAGELFF
CDR3 length: 17; V gene: TRBV6-9; J gene: TRBJ1-5; D gene: TRBD1; clone size: NA; CDR3 DNA: TGTGCCAGCAATCCGGGGACAGGGGAGGTAAGCAATCAGCCCCAGCATTTT; CDR3 protein: CASNPGTGEVSNQPQHF
CDR3 length: 15; V gene: TRBV5-4; J gene: TRBJ1-4; D gene: TRBD1; clone size: NA; CDR3 DNA: TGTGCCAGCAGCGGGCAGACAGGGGGCAACGAAAAACTGTTTTTT; CDR3 protein: CASSGQTGGNEKLFF
CDR3 length: 13; V gene: TRBV5-1; J gene: TRBJ2-5; D gene: TRBD1; clone size: NA; CDR3 DNA: TGCGCCAGCAGCCCGGGACAGGTGGAGACCCAGTACTTC; CDR3 protein: CASSPGQVETQYF